This T cell receptor beta chain was captured by sequencing in a study of regulatory T cells in long-lasting Graves disease. Regarding time point: persistent/refractory GD, antithyroid drugs over 5 years with positive TRAb. PBMC RNA served as the TCR library source. Roughly 9 milliliters of peripheral blood were taken and placed in EDTA tubes. In building TCR beta libraries, iRepertoire HTBI primers were used together with Arm-PCR of CDR3 regions. MiXCR, run by TCRdb on the multiplex PCR reads, gives a single entry per CDR3 protein. This sample has hundreds of thousands of distinct CDR3 sequences, with more than 20% found just once. With regard to this clonotype: Its antigen is as yet unknown.

Study-level results: TCR diversity was lower in persistent Graves' patients (versus newly diagnosed ones).

The receptor's source is a female donor with Graves disease. Specimen: peripheral blood mononuclear cells (PBMCs), collected when the disease was refractory, from a patient treated with antithyroid drugs.

The CDR3 loop reads CASSPLQGAIGANVLTF. Written as DNA, the CDR3 is TGTGCCAGCAGCCCCCTGCAGGGGGCTATTGGGGCCAACGTCCTGACTTTC. The V call is TRBV11-2, the J call TRBJ2-6; 8 nucleotides line up with TRBD1. The V segment lost 5 bases and the J segment 3 bases; nucleotides outside the gene matches: 9. The CDR3 runs to 17 residues. Germline CDR1 is SGHAT and CDR2 is FQNNGV.